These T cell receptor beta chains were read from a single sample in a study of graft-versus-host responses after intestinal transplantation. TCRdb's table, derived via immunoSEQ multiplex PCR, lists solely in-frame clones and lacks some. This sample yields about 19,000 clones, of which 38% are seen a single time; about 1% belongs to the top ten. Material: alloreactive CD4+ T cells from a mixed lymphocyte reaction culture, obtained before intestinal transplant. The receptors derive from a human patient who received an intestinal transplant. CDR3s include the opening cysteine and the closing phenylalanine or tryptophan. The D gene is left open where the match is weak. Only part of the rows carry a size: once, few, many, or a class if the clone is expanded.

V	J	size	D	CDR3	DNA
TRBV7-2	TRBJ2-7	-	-	CASSFDGGFSYEQYF	TGTGCCAGCAGCTTTGACGGCGGGTTTTCCTACGAGCAGTACTTC
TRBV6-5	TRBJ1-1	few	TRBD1	CASRRSGTGVAFF	TGTGCCAGCAGAAGATCCGGGACAGGAGTGGCTTTCTTT
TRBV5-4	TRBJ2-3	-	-	CASSIKGVVFDTQYF	TGTGCCAGCAGCATCAAGGGAGTAGTGTTTGATACGCAGTATTTT
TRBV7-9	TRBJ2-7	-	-	CASSLAGTLVGEQYF	TGTGCCAGCAGCCTGGCCGGGACGCTTGTGGGGGAGCAGTACTTC
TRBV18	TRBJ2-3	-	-	CASSSDSLSTDTQYF	TGTGCCAGCTCTTCGGACAGCCTTTCCACAGATACGCAGTATTTT
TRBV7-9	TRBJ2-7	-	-	CASSSVRVYEQYF	TGTGCCAGCAGCTCAGTTCGTGTGTACGAGCAGTACTTC
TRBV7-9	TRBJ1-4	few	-	CASSFWSVDEKLFF	TGTGCCAGCAGCTTTTGGTCGGTGGACGAAAAACTGTTTTTT
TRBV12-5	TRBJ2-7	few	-	CASGLGLAYEQYF	TGTGCTAGTGGTTTGGGACTAGCCTACGAGCAGTACTTC
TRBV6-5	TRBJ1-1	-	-	CASSYQRVGTEAFF	TGTGCCAGCAGTTACCAGAGGGTAGGCACTGAAGCTTTCTTT
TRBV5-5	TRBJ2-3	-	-	CASSFSASLGDTQYF	TGTGCCAGCAGCTTTTCGGCCAGCTTGGGAGATACGCAGTATTTT
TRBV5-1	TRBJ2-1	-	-	CASSLEHEQFF	TGCGCCAGCAGCTTGGAGCATGAGCAGTTCTTC
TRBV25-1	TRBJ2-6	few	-	CASSGLGGRLAGANVLTF	TGTGCCAGCAGTGGGCTCGGGGGGCGCCTAGCTGGGGCCAACGTCCTGACTTTC
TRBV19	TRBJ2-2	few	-	CASSLMGQANTGELFF	TGTGCCAGTAGTCTAATGGGACAAGCGAACACCGGGGAGCTGTTTTTT
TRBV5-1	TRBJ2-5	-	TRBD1	CASSRGRTGGETQYF	TGCGCCAGCAGCCGCGGCCGGACAGGGGGAGAGACCCAGTACTTC
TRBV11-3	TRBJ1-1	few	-	CASSLGHMNTEAFF	TGTGCCAGCAGCTTAGGTCACATGAACACTGAAGCTTTCTTT
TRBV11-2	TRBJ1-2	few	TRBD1	CASSSGGYYGYTF	TGTGCCAGCAGCTCAGGGGGTTACTATGGCTACACCTTC
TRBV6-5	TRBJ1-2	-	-	CAISEAGPFGYTF	TGTGCCATCAGTGAGGCAGGGCCCTTCGGCTACACCTTC
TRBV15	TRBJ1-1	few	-	CATRRNTEAFF	TGTGCCACCCGTCGGAACACTGAAGCTTTCTTT
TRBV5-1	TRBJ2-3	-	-	CASSFAGVADTQYF	TGCGCCAGCAGCTTTGCTGGGGTAGCAGATACGCAGTATTTT
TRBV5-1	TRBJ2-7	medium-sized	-	CASSWTTGEQYF	TGCGCCAGCAGCTGGACCACGGGGGAGCAGTACTTC
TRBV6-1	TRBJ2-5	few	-	CASIGGVGETQYF	TGTGCCAGCATCGGGGGAGTAGGAGAGACCCAGTACTTC
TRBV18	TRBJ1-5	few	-	CASSEQAARPQHF	TGTGCCAGCTCGGAACAGGCTGCGCGGCCCCAGCATTTT
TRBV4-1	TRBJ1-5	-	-	CASSQGSRGVGNQPQHF	TGCGCCAGCAGCCAAGGGTCCAGGGGAGTTGGCAATCAGCCCCAGCATTTT
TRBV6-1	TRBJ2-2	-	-	CATSRGGARTGELFF	TGTGCCACCAGCCGAGGGGGGGCGCGCACCGGGGAGCTGTTTTTT
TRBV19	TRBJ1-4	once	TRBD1	CASRFTAGTGGGKLFF	TGTGCCAGTAGATTTACGGCCGGGACAGGGGGCGGAAAACTGTTTTTT
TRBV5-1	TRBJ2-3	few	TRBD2	CASSGALRGGRTDTQYF	TGCGCCAGCAGCGGTGCTTTGCGGGGGGGCCGCACAGATACGCAGTATTTT
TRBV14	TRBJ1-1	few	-	CASSPWRGQSAEAFF	TGTGCCAGCAGCCCTTGGCGGGGGCAGTCGGCTGAAGCTTTCTTT
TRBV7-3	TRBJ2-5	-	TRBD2	CASSQTGGSGAETQYF	TGTGCCAGCAGCCAAACGGGGGGTAGCGGGGCTGAGACCCAGTACTTC
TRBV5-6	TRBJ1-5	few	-	CASSLGGFSNQPQHF	TGTGCCAGCAGCTTAGGGGGATTTAGCAATCAGCCCCAGCATTTT
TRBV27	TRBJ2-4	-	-	CASSLLGGIQYF	TGTGCCAGCAGTTTATTGGGGGGCATTCAGTACTTC
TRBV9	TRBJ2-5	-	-	CASSARGLSDRGETQYF	TGTGCCAGCAGCGCCCGGGGACTGTCCGACCGGGGAGAGACCCAGTACTTC
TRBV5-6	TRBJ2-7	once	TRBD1	CASSFGTGLYEQYF	TGTGCCAGCAGCTTCGGGACAGGGCTCTACGAGCAGTACTTC
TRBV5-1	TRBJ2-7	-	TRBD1	CASSPGQGAGEQYF	TGCGCCAGCAGCCCGGGACAGGGGGCAGGCGAGCAGTACTTC
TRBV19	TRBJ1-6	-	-	CASSIGGGRHSPLHF	TGTGCCAGTAGTATAGGGGGGGGCAGGCATTCACCCCTCCACTTT
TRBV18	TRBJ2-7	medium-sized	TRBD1	CASSEGGLSLYEQYF	TGTGCCAGCTCGGAAGGGGGCCTAAGCCTCTACGAGCAGTACTTC
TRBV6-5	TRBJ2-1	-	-	CASSSLGYGQFF	TGTGCCAGCAGTTCCTTGGGGTATGGGCAGTTCTTC
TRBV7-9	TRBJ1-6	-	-	CASSGDPDSRGRSPLHF	TGTGCCAGCAGCGGCGACCCGGACAGCCGTGGGAGATCACCCCTCCACTTT
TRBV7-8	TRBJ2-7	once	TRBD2	CASSLGGGHSYEQYF	TGTGCCAGCAGCTTAGGCGGGGGGCACTCCTACGAGCAGTACTTC
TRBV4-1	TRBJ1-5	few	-	CASSQEASGDNQPQHF	TGCGCCAGCAGCCAAGAAGCATCCGGGGACAATCAGCCCCAGCATTTT
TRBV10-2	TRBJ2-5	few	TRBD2	CASGLAPETQYF	TGCGCCAGTGGACTAGCGCCGGAGACCCAGTACTTC
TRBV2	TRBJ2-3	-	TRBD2	CASNARGTRKDTQYF	TGTGCCAGCAATGCACGCGGGACTAGGAAAGATACGCAGTATTTT
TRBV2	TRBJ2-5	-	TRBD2	CASSPPLAVQETQYF	TGTGCCAGCAGCCCTCCTCTAGCGGTCCAAGAGACCCAGTACTTC
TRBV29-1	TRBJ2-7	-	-	CSVGDTPGEQYF	TGCAGCGTTGGGGACACCCCCGGCGAGCAGTACTTC
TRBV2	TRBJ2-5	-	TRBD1	CASRNRDSYQETQYF	TGTGCCAGCAGGAACCGGGACAGCTACCAAGAGACCCAGTACTTC
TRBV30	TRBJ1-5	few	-	CAWSVRGDQPQHF	TGTGCCTGGAGTGTACGGGGAGATCAGCCCCAGCATTTT
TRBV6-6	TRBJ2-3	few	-	CASTIGSRVADTQYF	TGTGCCAGCACTATAGGGTCTAGAGTGGCAGATACGCAGTATTTT
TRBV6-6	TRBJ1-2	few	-	CASSATGSHYGYTF	TGTGCCAGCAGTGCTACAGGGTCCCACTATGGCTACACCTTC
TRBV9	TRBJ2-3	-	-	CASSPGHSTDTQYF	TGTGCCAGCAGCCCGGGACATTCCACAGATACGCAGTATTTT
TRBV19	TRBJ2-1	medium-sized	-	CASSKLREQFF	TGTGCCAGTAGTAAACTCCGGGAGCAGTTCTTC